The sequence of this T cell receptor beta chain was determined in a study of T cells in Graves' hyperthyroidism and ophthalmopathy. This clonotype was seen ten or more times. Authors of the study amplified TCR beta CDR3 regions from RNA transcripts. TCR CDR3 underwent first-round RT-PCR with the HTBI primer set. Each CDR3 protein gets one entry after TCRdb re-called the multiplex PCR reads with MiXCR. Here the sample spans about 500,000 distinct CDR3 sequences, roughly 17% being singletons. Germline trimming cut 5 bases from V and 6 bases from J; bases unmatched to any gene: 19. CDR3 length: 18 residues. Germline loops: CDR1 SGHTA, CDR2 FQGNSA.

Sample: blood. This chain links TRBV7-2 with TRBJ2-5, with TRBD2 identical over 9 bases. This receptor was obtained from a woman aged 18-35 years with Graves' hyperthyroidism. The CDR3 spells CASSKSGRTNPLLQTQYF. DNA of the CDR3: TGTGCCAGCAGCAAAAGCGGGAGGACCAACCCACTCCTACAGACCCAGTACTTC.